This note documents a single T cell receptor (beta chain) sequence. Antigen unknown. The germline V gene has CDR1 LNHDA and CDR2 SQIVND (reference sequence). The CDR3 sequence is 14 residues long. V trimming: 6 bases; J trimming: 4 bases; junction bases outside the gene matches: 4. Though probably carrying unrecorded immune exposures, donors were nominally healthy at sampling. The PCR had 60 Vbeta and 13 Jbeta primers. Clones were sequenced by immunoSEQ multiplex PCR, and TCRdb holds only the in-frame ones, with some missing. Among about 150,000 clones listed, around four fifths were seen once. These data come from a study of cytomegalovirus exposure and HLA in healthy donors. About the study: T cells numbering about 200 million yielded approximately 120 million unique TCR beta sequences in an earlier analysis.

Points from the study as a whole: The authors assumed roughly uniform sequencing depth across donors for presence/absence analyses.

V usage is TRBV19 and J usage is TRBJ1-2, with 11 bases fitting TRBD1. The receptor was derived from a man aged 18 to 29 in good health and CMV-seronegative. Sequences were obtained from PBMCs. The CDR3 loop reads CASRLGQGGYGYTF. The DNA for the CDR3 is TGTGCCAGTAGGCTGGGACAGGGGGGCTATGGCTACACCTTC.